This entry lists 10 T cell receptor beta chains sequenced from one sample in a study of cytomegalovirus exposure and HLA in healthy donors. PCR involved 60 Vbeta and 13 Jbeta primers. Only in-frame clones appear in the TCRdb table, and some are missing; sequencing was by immunoSEQ multiplex PCR. The repertoire holds about 160,000 clones, with roughly 82% as singletons. The sequencing sample was made of PBMCs. The origin of the receptors is a woman in her 50s in good health and CMV-seropositive.

This clone was detected only a few times. The V call is TRBV29-1, the J call TRBJ2-5; TRBD2 agrees at 10 bases. The V gene's germline CDR1 is SQVTM and CDR2 ANQGSEA. This CDR3 spans 17 amino acids. The J segment lost 5 bases and the V segment lost 2 bases, leaving 14 bases of the junction unmatched. The CDR3 DNA reads TGCAGCGTTGAACGTTTTAGCGGGGGGATCTTCGGCGAGACCCAGTACTTC. Protein: CSVERFSGGIFGETQYF.

The rearrangement joins TRBV5-4 to TRBJ1-2; the D is unclear. This CDR3 is 12 amino acids long. Per germline, CDR1 SGHNT and CDR2 YYREEE (reference sequence). Trimming took 0 bases from V and 4 from J, leaving 4 bases between them. In nucleotides, the CDR3 is TGTGCCAGCAGCTTGGACATCTATGGCTACACCTTC. As protein: CASSLDIYGYTF.

As DNA, the CDR3 is TGCGCCAGCAGCTCACAAAGCCAAGAGACCCAGTACTTC. This translates into CASSSQSQETQYF. The chain combines TRBV5-1 with TRBJ2-5, with D hard to call. The CDR3 is made up of 13 amino acids. In germline, CDR1 is SGHRS, CDR2 YFSETQ. V was shortened by 3 bases and J by 1 base, with 7 bases between the two germline ends. Together with reference TRBV5-1 and TRBJ2-5, the CDR3 gives the full variable domain: KAGVTQTPRYLIKTRGQQVTLSCSPISGHRSVSWYQQTPGQGLQFLFEYFSETQRNKGNFPGRFSGRQFSNSRSEMNVSTLELGDSALYLCASSSQSQETQYFGPGTRLLVL.

The table lists this clone with a few counts. The J gene is TRBJ2-5, the V gene TRBV4-2, with 11 bases that match TRBD2. The junction had 16 bases not matched to a gene; V was cut back by 0 bases and J by 4 bases. This CDR3 is 20 amino acids long. Germline loops: CDR1 LGHNA, CDR2 YNFKEQ. This chain's CDR3 is CASSQDFGVAGGNKRETQYF. Here the CDR3 DNA reads TGTGCCAGCAGCCAAGACTTCGGGGTAGCGGGGGGGAATAAGCGAGAGACCCAGTACTTC.

The genes are TRBV9 and TRBJ2-1; possibly TRBD2 for D (6 bases). The ends were cut back, 0 bases at V and 9 bases at J, with 10 bases in the middle. Germline V gene lookup returns CDR1 SGDLS and CDR2 YYNGEE. The CDR3 is made up of 13 amino acids. The CDR3 spells CASSVDISGEQFF. CDR3 nucleotide sequence: TGTGCCAGCAGCGTAGACATTAGCGGTGAGCAGTTCTTC.

Remarks on this clone: The same CDR3 can be traced to other DNA sequences in this sample. The J gene is TRBJ2-3, the V gene TRBV11-2, with 7 bases aligning to TRBD1. Germline values: CDR1 SGHAT, CDR2 FQNNGV. Germline trimming cut 3 bases from V and 0 bases from J; bases unmatched to any gene: 3. The CDR3 runs 15 residues. CDR3 protein: CASSLTGFSTDTQYF. CDR3 in DNA: TGTGCCAGCAGCTTGACAGGGTTCAGCACAGATACGCAGTATTTT.

This rearrangement joins TRBV28 to TRBJ1-1; 7 bases agree with TRBD1. This CDR3 comprises 13 residues. CDR1 is MDHEN and CDR2 is SYDVKM in the germline V gene. The V gene end was trimmed by 6 bases and the J gene end by 10 bases; junction bases not matched to a gene: 11. DNA of the CDR3: TGTGCCAGCAGAGACAGGGCGGAATCACGAGCTTTCTTT. Translating it yields CASRDRAESRAFF.

This clone was counted a few times. The V gene is TRBV4-1, the J gene TRBJ1-2, with 9 positions matching TRBD1. This CDR3 region has 15 residues. J was trimmed by 6 bases and V by 2 bases; bases with no gene match: 7. Germline CDR1 MGHRA, CDR2 YSYEKL. CDR3 protein: CASSQLQTGGHGYTF. CDR3 DNA sequence: TGCGCCAGCAGCCAATTGCAAACAGGGGGCCATGGCTACACCTTC.

The chain joins TRBV19 to TRBJ1-1; D ambiguous. The CDR3 sequence is 13 residues long. V lost 7 bases and J lost 0, with 9 bases in between. Germline CDR1 is LNHDA and CDR2 is SQIVND (reference sequence). The CDR3 is CASTTTLNTEAFF. DNA of the CDR3: TGTGCCAGTACCACGACATTGAACACTGAAGCTTTCTTT.

CDR3 coding DNA: TGCAGCGTTGAAGATCGGCCGCGAAGGGGTGTAGAGACCCAGTACTTC. Translated, it gives CSVEDRPRRGVETQYF. V and J are TRBV29-1 and TRBJ2-5; a possible D gene is TRBD1 (5 bases). The CDR3 loop spans 16 amino acids. The germline V and J ends were trimmed by 0 bases and 4 bases, with 18 bases remaining between them. CDR1 and CDR2 (germline): SQVTM, ANQGSEA.